A selection of T cell receptor beta chains follows, all from one sample in a study of cytomegalovirus exposure and HLA in healthy donors. The protocol was immunoSEQ multiplex PCR, while the TCRdb copy is restricted to in-frame clones and leaves out a portion. The sample yields about 150,000 clones, around 85% seen once. The sequenced material came from PBMCs. The receptors originated from a boy aged 2 to 10 in good health and CMV-seronegative. Both conserved end residues are part of each CDR3. Each record gives: clone size, D gene, J gene, V gene, CDR3 DNA, CDR3 protein. The D gene is left open where the match is weak. Part of the rows lack a size; the others show once, few, many or a class for expanded clones.

clone_size: -
d_call: TRBD1
j_call: TRBJ1-5
v_call: TRBV19
cdr3_nt: TGTGCCAGTAGTACTAACGCCGGGACAGGGGAATCGCCCCAGCATTTT
cdr3_aa: CASSTNAGTGESPQHF

clone_size: -
d_call: TRBD1
j_call: TRBJ1-5
v_call: TRBV19
cdr3_nt: TGTGCCAGTAGTATACTGGACAGGAATCAGCCCCAGCATTTT
cdr3_aa: CASSILDRNQPQHF

clone_size: few
d_call: -
j_call: TRBJ1-2
v_call: TRBV7-8
cdr3_nt: TGTGCCAGCAGCGTGGATCGCCTCCCGGGCTATGGCTACACCTTC
cdr3_aa: CASSVDRLPGYGYTF

clone_size: -
d_call: -
j_call: TRBJ1-1
v_call: TRBV7-6
cdr3_nt: TGTGCCAGCAGCCTTGCGGGGAGGAGGGCGAACACTGAAGCTTTCTTT
cdr3_aa: CASSLAGRRANTEAFF

clone_size: -
d_call: TRBD2
j_call: TRBJ2-1
v_call: TRBV7-8
cdr3_nt: TGTGCCAGCAGCTTCCGCGCGCTGACTAGCGGGGGAACGAAATACAATGAGCAGTTCTTC
cdr3_aa: CASSFRALTSGGTKYNEQFF

clone_size: -
d_call: -
j_call: TRBJ2-1
v_call: TRBV7-3
cdr3_nt: TGTGCCAGCAGCCAGGAGGGACAGCGTAACAATGAGCAGTTCTTC
cdr3_aa: CASSQEGQRNNEQFF

clone_size: -
d_call: TRBD2
j_call: TRBJ2-5
v_call: TRBV15
cdr3_nt: TGTGCCACGGATAGCGGGAACGCGCGGGAGACCCAGTACTTC
cdr3_aa: CATDSGNARETQYF

clone_size: -
d_call: -
j_call: TRBJ2-1
v_call: TRBV6-4
cdr3_nt: TGTGCCAGCAGTGAGGACAGCTCCTACAATGAGCAGTTCTTC
cdr3_aa: CASSEDSSYNEQFF

clone_size: -
d_call: -
j_call: TRBJ1-2
v_call: TRBV5-8
cdr3_nt: TGTGCCAGCAGCTTGGGCCAGGACTATGGCTACACCTTC
cdr3_aa: CASSLGQDYGYTF

clone_size: -
d_call: TRBD1
j_call: TRBJ1-1
v_call: TRBV28
cdr3_nt: TGTGCCAGCAGTTTGACAGGGACTGAAGCTTTCTTT
cdr3_aa: CASSLTGTEAFF

clone_size: -
d_call: -
j_call: TRBJ1-3
v_call: TRBV6-5
cdr3_nt: TGTGCCAGCAGTCGACTGGGTGACTCTGGAAACACCATATATTTT
cdr3_aa: CASSRLGDSGNTIYF

clone_size: -
d_call: -
j_call: TRBJ1-6
v_call: TRBV30
cdr3_nt: TGTGCCTGGAACAGGGTAGGTTCACCCCTCCACTTT
cdr3_aa: CAWNRVGSPLHF

clone_size: -
d_call: TRBD2
j_call: TRBJ2-1
v_call: TRBV4-1
cdr3_nt: TGCGCCAGCAGCCCGAGGGGCCAGGGGATAGCGGGGGCGTCCTACAATGAGCAGTTCTTC
cdr3_aa: CASSPRGQGIAGASYNEQFF

clone_size: few
d_call: TRBD1
j_call: TRBJ1-2
v_call: TRBV10-3
cdr3_nt: TGTGCCATCAGTGGCGGGGACAGTTTGTATGGCTACACCTTC
cdr3_aa: CAISGGDSLYGYTF

clone_size: -
d_call: -
j_call: TRBJ2-5
v_call: TRBV19
cdr3_nt: TGTGCCAGTAGTCCCCTAAGGAGTATAGGAGAGACCCAGTACTTC
cdr3_aa: CASSPLRSIGETQYF